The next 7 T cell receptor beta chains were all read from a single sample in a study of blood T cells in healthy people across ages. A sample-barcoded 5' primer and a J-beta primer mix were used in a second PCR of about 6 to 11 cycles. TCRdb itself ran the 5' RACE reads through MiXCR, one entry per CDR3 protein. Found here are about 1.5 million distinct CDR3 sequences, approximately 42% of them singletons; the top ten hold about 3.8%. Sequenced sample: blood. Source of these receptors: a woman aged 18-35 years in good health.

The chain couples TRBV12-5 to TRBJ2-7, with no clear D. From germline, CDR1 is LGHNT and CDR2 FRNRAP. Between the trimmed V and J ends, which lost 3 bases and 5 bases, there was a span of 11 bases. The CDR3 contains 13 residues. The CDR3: CASGLVGPDEQYF. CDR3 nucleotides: TGTGCTAGTGGTTTAGTGGGCCCTGACGAGCAGTACTTC. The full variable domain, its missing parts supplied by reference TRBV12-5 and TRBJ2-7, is DARVTQTPRHKVTEMGQEVTMRCQPILGHNTVFWYRQTMMQGLELLAYFRNRAPLDDSGMPKDRFSAEMPDATLATLKIQPSEPRDSAVYFCASGLVGPDEQYFGPGTRLTVT.

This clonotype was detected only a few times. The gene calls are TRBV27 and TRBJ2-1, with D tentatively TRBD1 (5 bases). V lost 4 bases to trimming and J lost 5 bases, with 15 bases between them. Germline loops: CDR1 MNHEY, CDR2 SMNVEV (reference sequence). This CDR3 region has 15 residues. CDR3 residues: CASSSLWSGNNEQFF. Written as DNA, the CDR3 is TGTGCCAGCAGTTCACTATGGTCAGGGAACAATGAGCAGTTCTTC.

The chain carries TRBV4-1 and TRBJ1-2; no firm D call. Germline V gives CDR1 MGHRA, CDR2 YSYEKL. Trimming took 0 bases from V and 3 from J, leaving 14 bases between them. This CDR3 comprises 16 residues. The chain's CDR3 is CASSQDWADFHYGYTF. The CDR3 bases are TGCGCCAGCAGCCAAGATTGGGCAGATTTCCACTATGGCTACACCTTC.

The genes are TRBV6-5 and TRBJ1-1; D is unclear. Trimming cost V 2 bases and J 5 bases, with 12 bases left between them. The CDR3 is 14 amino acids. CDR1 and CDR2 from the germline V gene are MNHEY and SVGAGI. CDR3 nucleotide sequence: TGTGCCAGCAGTTACCGGGAGGGAGGGACTGAAGCTTTCTTT. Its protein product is CASSYREGGTEAFF.

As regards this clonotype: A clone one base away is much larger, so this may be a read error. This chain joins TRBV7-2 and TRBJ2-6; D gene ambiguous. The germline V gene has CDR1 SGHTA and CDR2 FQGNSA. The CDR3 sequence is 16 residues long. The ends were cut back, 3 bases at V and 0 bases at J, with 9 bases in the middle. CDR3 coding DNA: TGTGCCAGCAGCTTTGCCATCCACTCTGGGGCCAACGTCCTGACTTTC. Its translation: CASSFAIHSGANVLTF.

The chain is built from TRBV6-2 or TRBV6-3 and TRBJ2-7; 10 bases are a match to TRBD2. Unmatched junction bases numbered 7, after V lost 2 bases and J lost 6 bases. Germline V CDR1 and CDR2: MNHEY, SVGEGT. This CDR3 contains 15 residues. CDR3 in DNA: TGTGCCAGCAGTTACCTCCTAGCGGGAGTGGGCGAGCAGTACTTC. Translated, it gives CASSYLLAGVGEQYF.

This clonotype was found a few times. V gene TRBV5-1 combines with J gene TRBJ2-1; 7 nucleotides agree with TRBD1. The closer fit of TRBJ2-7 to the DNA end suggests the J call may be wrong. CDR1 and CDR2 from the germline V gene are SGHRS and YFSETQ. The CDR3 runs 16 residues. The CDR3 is CASSWVGTDEYNEQYF. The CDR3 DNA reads TGCGCCAGCAGCTGGGTGGGGACAGATGAATACAATGAGCAGTACTTC.